One and the same sample provided the 10 T cell receptor beta chains below, sequenced in a study of radiation and T cells in renal cell carcinoma. As for time point: blood 4 weeks post-SBRT, at nephrectomy. This sample's treatment: 15 Gy SBRT to primary tumor, nephrectomy 4 weeks later. Here immunoSEQ multiplex PCR was the method, and the copy in TCRdb shows in-frame clones only, minus some. Of 150,000 to 200,000 clones listed, roughly nine tenths are singletons. The source material was blood, sampled from a patient whose treatment included radiotherapy and nephrectomy. Receptors originate from a woman aged 45-59 years with renal cell carcinoma.

The CDR3 loop is CASRRDSVNTEAFF. The CDR3 DNA follows: TGTGCCAGCAGGAGGGACAGTGTAAACACTGAAGCTTTCTTT. The V gene is TRBV6-1, the J gene TRBJ1-1, with 7 bases identical to TRBD1. In germline, CDR1 is MNHNS, CDR2 SASEGT. V lost 6 bases to trimming and J lost 2 bases; unmatched junction nucleotides: 6. The CDR3 contains 14 residues.

The chain employs TRBV5-1 and TRBJ2-1; 11 bases align to TRBD1. The CDR3 consists of 16 residues. Germline lookup yields CDR1 SGHRS and CDR2 YFSETQ. V shed 1 base and J 6 bases; nucleotides not matched to a gene: 6. The CDR3 DNA follows: TGCGCCAGCAGCTTGAGCCCGGGACAGGGGGGCAATGAGCAGTTCTTC. It translates to CASSLSPGQGGNEQFF.

The chain joins TRBV19 to TRBJ1-2, with 7 bases identical to TRBD1. The CDR3 contains 13 residues. CDR1 is LNHDA and CDR2 is SQIVND in the germline V gene (reference sequence). V shed 3 bases, J shed 4 bases, and the junction held 2 bases outside the gene matches. The CDR3 spells CASSMGQIYGYTF. CDR3 coding DNA: TGTGCCAGTAGTATGGGACAGATCTATGGCTACACCTTC.

The chain joins TRBV25-1 to TRBJ1-1; a weak D match, TRBD1 (5 bases). Looked up from germline, CDR1 is MGHDK and CDR2 is SYGVNS. This CDR3 contains 13 residues. With 6 bases removed from V and 4 bases from J, the gap between germline ends came to 12 bases. CDR3 protein: CASRVGTGTEAFF. The CDR3 DNA reads as TGTGCCAGCAGGGTGGGGACGGGCACTGAAGCTTTCTTT.

V is TRBV2 and J is TRBJ1-2; 7 positions match TRBD1. CDR1 is SNHLY and CDR2 is FYNNEI in the germline V gene. With V trimmed by 8 bases and J by 5 bases, 11 bases remained unmatched. The CDR3 sequence is 14 residues long. For the CDR3, the DNA is TGTGCCAGCTTCGGGACAGATTTCCTATATGGCTACACCTTC. Its translation is CASFGTDFLYGYTF.

The chain links TRBV15 to TRBJ2-3; TRBD2 is a possible D gene (6 bases). CDR3 size: 16 residues. Germline-derived CDR1 and CDR2 are LNHNV and YYDKDF (reference sequence). V lost 1 base, J lost 1 base, and 12 bases lay in between. The CDR3 loop is CATSRVSLAGTDTQYF. The CDR3 bases are TGTGCCACCAGCAGAGTCTCACTAGCCGGCACAGATACGCAGTATTTT.

V and J are TRBV6-6 and TRBJ1-1; the D gene is possibly TRBD1 (5 bases). The CDR3 sequence is 14 residues long. Trimming removed 6 bases from V and 3 bases from J, with 14 bases in between. Germline lookup yields CDR1 MNHNY and CDR2 SVGAGI (reference sequence). CDR3 loop: CASRPAGLHTEAFF. The DNA for the CDR3 is TGTGCCAGCAGGCCAGCGGGGCTTCACACTGAAGCTTTCTTT.

The chain is built from TRBV5-4 and TRBJ2-1; D gene uncertain. CDR3 length: 15 residues. Per germline, CDR1 SGHNT and CDR2 YYREEE (reference sequence). The V gene lost 0 bases and the J gene lost 4 bases, with 11 bases spanning the gap. The CDR3 DNA reads TGTGCCAGCAGCTTGGCAGGTATCAGGTACAATGAGCAGTTCTTC. Protein product: CASSLAGIRYNEQFF.

The chain combines TRBV5-6 with TRBJ2-7; TRBD2 is a possible D gene (7 bases). Germline CDR1 is SGHDT and CDR2 is YYEEEE. The ends were cut back, 0 bases at V and 3 bases at J, with 16 bases in the middle. The CDR3 covers 16 residues. CDR3 protein: CASSLGGRGAVYEQYF. DNA for the CDR3: TGTGCCAGCAGCTTGGGGGGCCGGGGGGCAGTCTACGAGCAGTACTTC.

This clone was recorded a few times. V and J are TRBV2 and TRBJ1-3; D ambiguous. CDR1 is SNHLY, CDR2 FYNNEI, per germline. V was trimmed by 7 bases and J by 2 bases, leaving 9 bases between them. The CDR3 runs 13 residues. This CDR3 is CASNSAPGNTIYF. The CDR3 DNA reads as TGTGCCAGCAACAGTGCCCCTGGAAACACCATATATTTT.